This TCR beta chain stems from a study of response to subunit inactivated influenza vaccine. TCRdb processed the RT-PCR reads anew with MiXCR; each CDR3 protein has one entry. The sample records hundreds of thousands of distinct CDR3 sequences, approximately 10% being singletons. Germline loops: CDR1 SGHRS, CDR2 YFSETQ. This CDR3 has 14 residues. The ends lost 2 bases at V and 5 bases at J; junction bases unmatched: 5. This same sample was also taken into another study, of T cells expressing NK-cell markers. From that report: TCR beta cDNA was made by 5'RACE template switching with UMIs.

This sample comprised PBMCs from blood, obtained on the day of vaccination. The chain has TRBV5-1 and TRBJ2-7; the match to TRBD1 covers 9 bases. The sequence derives from a man aged 50 or older who received an inactivated influenza vaccine. CDR3 in DNA: TGCGCCAGCAGCTTCCTAACAGGGGGCAACGAGCAGTACTTC. Translated, it gives CASSFLTGGNEQYF.